This T cell receptor (beta chain) was captured in a study of graft-versus-host responses after intestinal transplantation. Looking at the study overall: Among the recipients, all got anti-thymocyte globulin induction and then tacrolimus and steroids for roughly three years. General study results and limits: GvH clones surfaced in recipient marrow, some emerging earlier in ileum or blood. Early post-transplant HvG declines were associated with peak circulating GvH clone levels. High graft-versus-host to host-versus-graft clonal ratios were seen in allografts of patients with graft-donor T cell macrochimerism.

Germline-derived CDR1 and CDR2 are MNHEY and SVGAGI. This CDR3 has 13 residues. V was pared by 0 bases and J by 3 bases, with 5 bases between. This table comes from immunoSEQ multiplex PCR, and its TCRdb copy is limited to in-frame clones, with some not included. Of over 80,000 clones listed, roughly 91% are singletons. This clone has only one observation. Its cognate antigen is unknown. The J gene is TRBJ1-1, the V gene TRBV6-5; D unclear. This clonotype was obtained from a human donor who was the organ donor for an intestinal transplant. Sequenced here: unstimulated CD4+ T cells sorted from spleen or lymph node cells, sampled before transplant. The CDR3: CASSYSGYTEAFF. CDR3 DNA: TGTGCCAGCAGTTACTCCGGTTACACTGAAGCTTTCTTT.